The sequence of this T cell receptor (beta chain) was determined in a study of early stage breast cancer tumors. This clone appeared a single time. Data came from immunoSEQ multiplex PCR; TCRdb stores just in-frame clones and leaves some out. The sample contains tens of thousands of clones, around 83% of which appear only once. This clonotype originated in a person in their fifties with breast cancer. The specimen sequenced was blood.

As DNA, the CDR3 is TGTGCCAGCAGTTTATCTCAGACTGTCTATAATTCACCCCTCCACTTT. As protein: CASSLSQTVYNSPLHF. V and J are TRBV27 and TRBJ1-6; D remains unclear. The germline CDR1 and CDR2 sequences are MNHEY and SMNVEV (reference sequence). Trimming left V 0 bases short and J 3 bases short, with 9 bases between. The CDR3 runs to 16 residues.